This T cell receptor (beta chain) was captured by sequencing in a study of T-cell memory formation after mild COVID-19. Notes on the study in general: In pre-infection memory, a portion of responding clones appeared, which suggested that cross-reactive memory joined.

In TCRdb, the 5' RACE reads were re-called with MiXCR into one record per CDR3 protein. The profile shows 350,000 to 450,000 distinct CDR3 sequences, under 30% of them singletons. About this clonotype itself: Its matching antigen is unknown.

The CDR3 loop spans 14 amino acids. The germline CDR1 and CDR2 sequences are MNHNS and SASEGT. V dropped 6 bases and J dropped 4 bases, with 13 bases sitting between them. The TCR sequence derives from an adult woman who had mild COVID-19 (a few samples of this study predate the infection). Cell type and time point are not known. The source material was PBMCs or a T cell subset sorted from them (not recorded which). The chain joins TRBV6-1 to TRBJ1-5, with D perhaps matching TRBD1 (6 bases). The CDR3 nucleotides read TGTGCCAGCAGGCCGTACACAGGGAATCAGCCCCAGCATTTT. This sequence encodes CASRPYTGNQPQHF.